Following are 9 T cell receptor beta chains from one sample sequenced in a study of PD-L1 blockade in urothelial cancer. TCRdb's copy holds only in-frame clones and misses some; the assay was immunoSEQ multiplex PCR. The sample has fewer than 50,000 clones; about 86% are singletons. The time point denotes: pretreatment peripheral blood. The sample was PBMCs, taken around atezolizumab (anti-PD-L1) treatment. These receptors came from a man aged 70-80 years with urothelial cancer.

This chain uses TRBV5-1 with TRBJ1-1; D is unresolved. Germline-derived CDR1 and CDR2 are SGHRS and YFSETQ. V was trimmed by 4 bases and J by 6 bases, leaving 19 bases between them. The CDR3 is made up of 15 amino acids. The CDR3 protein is CASSPEAAWVPEAFF. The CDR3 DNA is TGCGCCAGCAGCCCCGAGGCCGCGTGGGTCCCTGAAGCTTTCTTT.

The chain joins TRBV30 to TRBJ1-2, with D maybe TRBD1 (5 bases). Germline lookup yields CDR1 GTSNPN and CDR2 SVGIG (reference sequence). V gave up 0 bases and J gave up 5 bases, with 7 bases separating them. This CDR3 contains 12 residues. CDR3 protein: CAWSVRGYGYTF. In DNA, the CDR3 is TGTGCCTGGAGTGTACGGGGGTATGGCTACACCTTC.

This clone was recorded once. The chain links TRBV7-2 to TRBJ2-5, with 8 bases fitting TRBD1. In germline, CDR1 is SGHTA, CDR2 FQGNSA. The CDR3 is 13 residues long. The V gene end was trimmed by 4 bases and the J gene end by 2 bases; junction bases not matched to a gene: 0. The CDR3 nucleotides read TGTGCCAGCAGCTGGGACAGGCAAGAGACCCAGTACTTC. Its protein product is CASSWDRQETQYF. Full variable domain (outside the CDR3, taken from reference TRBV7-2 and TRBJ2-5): GAGVSQSPSNKVTEKGKDVELRCDPISGHTALYWYRQSLGQGLEFLIYFQGNSAPDKSGLPSDRFSAERTGGSVSTLTIQRTQQEDSAVYLCASSWDRQETQYFGPGTRLLVL.

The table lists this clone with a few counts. CDR3 DNA: TGCGCCAGCAGCCAAGTAGCTAGCGGGAATAAAAATGAGCAGTTCTTC. Protein product: CASSQVASGNKNEQFF. The chain carries TRBV4-3 and TRBJ2-1, with TRBD2 identical over 9 bases. Germline lookup yields CDR1 LGHNA and CDR2 YSLEER. J was trimmed by 7 bases and V by 1 base; bases with no gene match: 8. The CDR3 runs to 16 residues.

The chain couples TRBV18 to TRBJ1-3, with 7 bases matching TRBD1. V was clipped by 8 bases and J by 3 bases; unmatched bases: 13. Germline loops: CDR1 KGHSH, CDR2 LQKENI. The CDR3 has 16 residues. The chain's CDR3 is CASNSPGQVGGNTIYF. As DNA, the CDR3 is TGTGCCAGCAATTCTCCAGGACAGGTTGGTGGAAACACCATATATTTT.

CDR3 loop: CAIMGQGPLEQYF. In DNA form, the CDR3 reads TGTGCCATCATGGGACAGGGCCCCCTCGAGCAGTACTTC. This chain links TRBV10-3 with TRBJ2-7; 9 nucleotides align to TRBD1. V shed 7 bases, J shed 6 bases, and the junction held 7 bases outside the gene matches. The CDR3 covers 13 residues. Germline V gives CDR1 ENHRY, CDR2 SYGVKD.

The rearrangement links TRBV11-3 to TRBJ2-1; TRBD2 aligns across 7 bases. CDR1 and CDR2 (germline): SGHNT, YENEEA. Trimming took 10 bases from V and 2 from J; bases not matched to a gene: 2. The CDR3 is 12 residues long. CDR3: CATGGTYNEQFF. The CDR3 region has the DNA TGTGCCACCGGGGGGACCTACAATGAGCAGTTCTTC.

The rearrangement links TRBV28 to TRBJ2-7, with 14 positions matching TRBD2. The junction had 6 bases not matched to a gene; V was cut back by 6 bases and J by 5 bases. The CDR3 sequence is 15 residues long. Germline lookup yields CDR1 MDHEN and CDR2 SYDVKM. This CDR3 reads CASRPGTSGSHEQYF. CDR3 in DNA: TGTGCCAGCAGGCCGGGGACTAGCGGGAGCCACGAGCAGTACTTC.

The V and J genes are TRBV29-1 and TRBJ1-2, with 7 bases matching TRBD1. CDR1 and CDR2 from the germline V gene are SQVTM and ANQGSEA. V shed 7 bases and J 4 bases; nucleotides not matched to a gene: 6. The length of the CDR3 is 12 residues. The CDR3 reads CSAATGTYGYTF. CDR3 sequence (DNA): TGCAGCGCAGCGACAGGGACCTATGGCTACACCTTC.